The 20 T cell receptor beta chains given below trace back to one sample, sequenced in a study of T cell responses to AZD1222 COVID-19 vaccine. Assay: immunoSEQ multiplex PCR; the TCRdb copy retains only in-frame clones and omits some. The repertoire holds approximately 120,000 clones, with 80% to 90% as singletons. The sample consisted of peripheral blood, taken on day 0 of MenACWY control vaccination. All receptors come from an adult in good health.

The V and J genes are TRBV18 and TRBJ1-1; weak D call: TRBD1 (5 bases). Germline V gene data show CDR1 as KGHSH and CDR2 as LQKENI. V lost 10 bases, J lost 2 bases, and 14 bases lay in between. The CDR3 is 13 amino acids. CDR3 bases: TGTGCCACCGCGCAGGGAGAAAACACTGAAGCTTTCTTT. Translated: CATAQGENTEAFF. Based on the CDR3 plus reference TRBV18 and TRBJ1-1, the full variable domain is NAGVMQNPRHLVRRRGQEARLRCSPMKGHSHVYWYRQLPEEGLKFMVYLQKENIIDESGMPKERFSAEFPKEGPSILRIQQVVRGDSAAYFCATAQGENTEAFFGQGTRLTVV.

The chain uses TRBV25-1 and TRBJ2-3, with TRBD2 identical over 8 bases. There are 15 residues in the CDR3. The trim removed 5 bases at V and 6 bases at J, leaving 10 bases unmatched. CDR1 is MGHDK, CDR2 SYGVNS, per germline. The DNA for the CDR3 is TGTGCCAGCAGTACACTAGCGGAGGCCGGGGATACGCAGTATTTT. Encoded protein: CASSTLAEAGDTQYF.

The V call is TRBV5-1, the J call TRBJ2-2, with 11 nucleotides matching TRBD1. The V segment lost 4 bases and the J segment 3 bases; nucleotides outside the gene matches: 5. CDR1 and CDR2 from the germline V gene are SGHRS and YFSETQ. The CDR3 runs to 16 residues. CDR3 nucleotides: TGCGCCAGCAGCCCCGGGACAGGGGGGTACACCGGGGAGCTGTTTTTT. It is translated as CASSPGTGGYTGELFF. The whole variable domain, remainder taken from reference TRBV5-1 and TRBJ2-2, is KAGVTQTPRYLIKTRGQQVTLSCSPISGHRSVSWYQQTPGQGLQFLFEYFSETQRNKGNFPGRFSGRQFSNSRSEMNVSTLELGDSALYLCASSPGTGGYTGELFFGEGSRLTVL.

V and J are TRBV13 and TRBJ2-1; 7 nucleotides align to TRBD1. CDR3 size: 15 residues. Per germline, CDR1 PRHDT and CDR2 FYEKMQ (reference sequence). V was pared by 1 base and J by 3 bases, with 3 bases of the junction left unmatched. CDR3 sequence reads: CASSLEGQIYNEQFF. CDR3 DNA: TGTGCCAGCAGCTTAGAGGGACAGATCTACAATGAGCAGTTCTTC.

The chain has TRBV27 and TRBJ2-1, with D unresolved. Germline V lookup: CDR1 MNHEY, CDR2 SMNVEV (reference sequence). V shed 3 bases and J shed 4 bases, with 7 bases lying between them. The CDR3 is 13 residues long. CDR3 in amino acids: CASSLNRYNEQFF. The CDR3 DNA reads TGTGCCAGCAGTTTGAACAGATACAATGAGCAGTTCTTC.

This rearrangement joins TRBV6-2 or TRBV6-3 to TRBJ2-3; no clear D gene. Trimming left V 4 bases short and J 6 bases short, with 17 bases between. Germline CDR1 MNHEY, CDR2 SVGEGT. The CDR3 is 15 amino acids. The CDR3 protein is CASSSYPPIRDTQYF. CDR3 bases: TGTGCCAGCAGTTCCTACCCCCCGATCCGGGATACGCAGTATTTT.

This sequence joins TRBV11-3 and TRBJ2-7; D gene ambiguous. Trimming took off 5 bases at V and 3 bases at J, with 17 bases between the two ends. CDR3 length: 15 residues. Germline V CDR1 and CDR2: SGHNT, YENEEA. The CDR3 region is CASSRTEKEFYEQYF. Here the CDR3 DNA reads TGTGCCAGCAGCCGGACGGAAAAGGAATTCTACGAGCAGTACTTC.

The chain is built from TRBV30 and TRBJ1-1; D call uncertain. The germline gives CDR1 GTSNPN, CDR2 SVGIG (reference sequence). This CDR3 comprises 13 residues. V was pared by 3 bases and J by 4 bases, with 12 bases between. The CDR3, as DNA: TGTGCCTGGAGAGCTCTCCGGGGCACTGAAGCTTTCTTT. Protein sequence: CAWRALRGTEAFF.

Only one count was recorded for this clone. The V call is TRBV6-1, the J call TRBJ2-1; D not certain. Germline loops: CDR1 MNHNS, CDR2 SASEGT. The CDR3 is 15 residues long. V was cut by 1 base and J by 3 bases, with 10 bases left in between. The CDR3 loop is CASSEGTEIYNEQFF. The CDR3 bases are TGTGCCAGCAGTGAAGGAACAGAGATCTACAATGAGCAGTTCTTC.

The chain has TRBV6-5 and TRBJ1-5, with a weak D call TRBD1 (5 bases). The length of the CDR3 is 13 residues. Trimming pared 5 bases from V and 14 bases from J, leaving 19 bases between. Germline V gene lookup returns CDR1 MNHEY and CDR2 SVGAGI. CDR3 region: CASSHGAEGSEHF. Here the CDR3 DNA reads TGTGCCAGCAGTCACGGGGCGGAGGGAAGTGAGCATTTT.

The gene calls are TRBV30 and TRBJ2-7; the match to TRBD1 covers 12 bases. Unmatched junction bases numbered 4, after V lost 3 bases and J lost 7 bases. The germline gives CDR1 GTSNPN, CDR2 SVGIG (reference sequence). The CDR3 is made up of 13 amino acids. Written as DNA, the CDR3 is TGTGCCTGGAGGGGACAGGGGGCAGGGGAGCAGTACTTC. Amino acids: CAWRGQGAGEQYF.

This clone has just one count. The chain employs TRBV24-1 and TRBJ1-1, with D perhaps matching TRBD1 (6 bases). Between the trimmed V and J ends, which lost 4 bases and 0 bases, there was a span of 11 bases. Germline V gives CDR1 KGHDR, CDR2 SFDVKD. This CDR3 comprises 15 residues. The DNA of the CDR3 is TGTGCCACCAGTGAGCCCAGGGACATGAACACTGAAGCTTTCTTT. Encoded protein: CATSEPRDMNTEAFF.

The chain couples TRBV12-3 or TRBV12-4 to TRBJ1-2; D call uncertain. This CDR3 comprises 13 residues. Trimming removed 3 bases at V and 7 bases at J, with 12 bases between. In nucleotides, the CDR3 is TGTGCCAGCAGTTTCGCTACCGACTCTGGCTACACCTTC. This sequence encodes CASSFATDSGYTF.

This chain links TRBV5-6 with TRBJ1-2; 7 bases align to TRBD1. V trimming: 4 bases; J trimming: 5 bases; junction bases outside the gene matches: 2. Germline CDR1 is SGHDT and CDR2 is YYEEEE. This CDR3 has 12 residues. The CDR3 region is CASSGGQYGYTF. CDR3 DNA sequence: TGTGCCAGCAGCGGGGGACAGTATGGCTACACCTTC.

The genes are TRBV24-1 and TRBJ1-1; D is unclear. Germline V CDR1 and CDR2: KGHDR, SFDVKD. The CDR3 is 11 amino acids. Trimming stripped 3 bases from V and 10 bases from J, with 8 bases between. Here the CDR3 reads CATSDKGPAFF. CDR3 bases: TGTGCCACCAGTGATAAGGGCCCAGCTTTCTTT.

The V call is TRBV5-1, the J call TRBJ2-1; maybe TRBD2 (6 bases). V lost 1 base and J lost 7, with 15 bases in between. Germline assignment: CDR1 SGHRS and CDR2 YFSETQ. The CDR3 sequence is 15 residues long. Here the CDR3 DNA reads TGCGCCAGCAGCTTGAATGATCCAGGGAGGAATGAGCAGTTCTTC. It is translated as CASSLNDPGRNEQFF. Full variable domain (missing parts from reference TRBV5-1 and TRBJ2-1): KAGVTQTPRYLIKTRGQQVTLSCSPISGHRSVSWYQQTPGQGLQFLFEYFSETQRNKGNFPGRFSGRQFSNSRSEMNVSTLELGDSALYLCASSLNDPGRNEQFFGPGTRLTVL.

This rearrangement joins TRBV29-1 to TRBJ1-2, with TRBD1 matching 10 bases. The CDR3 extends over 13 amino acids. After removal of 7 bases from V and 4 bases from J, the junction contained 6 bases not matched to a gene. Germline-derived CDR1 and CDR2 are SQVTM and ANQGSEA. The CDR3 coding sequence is TGCAGCGCGACAGGGGGCTCCAGCTATGGCTACACCTTC. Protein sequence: CSATGGSSYGYTF.

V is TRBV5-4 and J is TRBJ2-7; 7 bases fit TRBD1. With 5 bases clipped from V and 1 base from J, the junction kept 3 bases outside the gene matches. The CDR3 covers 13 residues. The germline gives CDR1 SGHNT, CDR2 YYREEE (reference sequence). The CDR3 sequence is CASRTDRSYEQYF. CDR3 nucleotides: TGTGCCAGCAGGACGGACAGGTCCTACGAGCAGTACTTC.

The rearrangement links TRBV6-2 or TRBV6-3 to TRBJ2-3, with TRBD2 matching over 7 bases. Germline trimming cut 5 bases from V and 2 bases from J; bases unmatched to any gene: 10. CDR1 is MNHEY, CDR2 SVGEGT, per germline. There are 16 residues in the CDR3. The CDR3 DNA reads TGTGCCAGCAGTGATCTAGCGGCCCCGTTCACAGATACGCAGTATTTT. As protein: CASSDLAAPFTDTQYF.

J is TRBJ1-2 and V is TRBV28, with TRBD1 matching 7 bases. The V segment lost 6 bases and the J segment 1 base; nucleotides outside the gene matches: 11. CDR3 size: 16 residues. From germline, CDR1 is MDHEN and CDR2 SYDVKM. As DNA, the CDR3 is TGTGCCAGCAGCTCGAAAATCCAGGGGGGTAACTATGGCTACACCTTC. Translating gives CASSSKIQGGNYGYTF.